This TCR beta chain was captured in a study of pediatric ulcerative colitis. At colonoscopy, a blood sample was also collected. Findings of the study overall: Clonal expansions reduced rectal repertoire diversity in acute severe colitis. Repertoires came from total lymphocyte DNA, not specific subsets. Blood samples from a couple of patients yielded substantially fewer templates and were excluded from blood-rectal overlap analysis.

The table came from immunoSEQ multiplex PCR; TCRdb's copy has only in-frame clones and leaves some out. The data contain about 64,000 clones, roughly 90% of them singletons. Comments on this clone: Its antigen is unknown.

Sequencing was performed on blood. The clonotype originates from a boy younger than 18 with severe ulcerative colitis.

The CDR3 DNA reads TGTGCCAGCAGCTTAGGGCTGGGCGGGGAGCTGTTTTTT. As protein: CASSLGLGGELFF. This chain uses TRBV7-9 with TRBJ2-2, with D unresolved. Germline values: CDR1 SEHNR, CDR2 FQNEAQ (reference sequence). V was trimmed by 1 base and J by 7 bases, leaving 7 bases between them. This CDR3 has 13 residues.